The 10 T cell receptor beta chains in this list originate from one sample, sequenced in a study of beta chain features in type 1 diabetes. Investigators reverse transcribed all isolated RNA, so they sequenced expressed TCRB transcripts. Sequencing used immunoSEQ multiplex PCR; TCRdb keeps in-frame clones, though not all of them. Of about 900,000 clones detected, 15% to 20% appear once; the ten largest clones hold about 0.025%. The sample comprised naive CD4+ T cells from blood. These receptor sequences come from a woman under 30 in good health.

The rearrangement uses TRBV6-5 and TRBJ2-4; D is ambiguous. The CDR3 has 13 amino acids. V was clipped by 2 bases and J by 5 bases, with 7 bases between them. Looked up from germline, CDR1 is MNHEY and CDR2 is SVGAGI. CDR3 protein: CASSYDFQNIQYF. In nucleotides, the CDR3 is TGTGCCAGCAGTTACGATTTCCAAAACATTCAGTACTTC.

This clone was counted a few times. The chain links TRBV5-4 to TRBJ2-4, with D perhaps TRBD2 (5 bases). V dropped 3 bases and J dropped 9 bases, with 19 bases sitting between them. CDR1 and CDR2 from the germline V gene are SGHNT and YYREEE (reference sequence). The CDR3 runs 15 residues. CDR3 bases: TGTGCCAGCAGCTCAAAAACGGGGTTCGCAGGCATTCAGTACTTC. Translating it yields CASSSKTGFAGIQYF.

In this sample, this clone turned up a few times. DNA for the CDR3: TGTGCCAGCAGAGGGACAGGGGGTGAAAAACTGTTTTTT. This sequence encodes CASRGTGGEKLFF. The rearrangement links TRBV2 to TRBJ1-4; 11 bases are a match to TRBD1. Trimming at V came to 6 bases and at J to 7 bases, leaving 1 base not matched to a gene. The germline V gene encodes CDR1 SNHLY and CDR2 FYNNEI. The CDR3 spans 13 residues.

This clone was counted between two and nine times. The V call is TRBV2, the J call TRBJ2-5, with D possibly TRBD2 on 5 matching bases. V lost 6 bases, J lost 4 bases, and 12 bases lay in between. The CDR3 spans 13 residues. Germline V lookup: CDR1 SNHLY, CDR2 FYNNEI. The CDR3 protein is CASSRTLGETQYF. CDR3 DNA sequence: TGTGCCAGCAGCCGGACTTTGGGAGAGACCCAGTACTTC. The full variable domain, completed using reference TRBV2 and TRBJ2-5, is EPEVTQTPSHQVTQMGQEVILRCVPISNHLYFYWYRQILGQKVEFLVSFYNNEISEKSEIFDDQFSVERPDGSNFTLKIRSTKLEDSAMYFCASSRTLGETQYFGPGTRLLVL.

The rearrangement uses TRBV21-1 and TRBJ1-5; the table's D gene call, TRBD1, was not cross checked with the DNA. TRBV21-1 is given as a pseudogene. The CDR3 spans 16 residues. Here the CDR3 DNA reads TGTGCCAGCAGCAGGACAGGGCGTCCTCCATATCAGCCCCAGCATTTT. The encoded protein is CASSRTGRPPYQPQHF.

This CDR3 is CATSSGTSGRTDTQYF. The CDR3 DNA reads as TGTGCCACCAGCAGTGGGACTAGCGGACGCACAGATACGCAGTATTTT. The V gene is TRBV15, the J gene TRBJ2-3; 11 bases align to TRBD2. The trim removed 3 bases at V and 1 base at J, leaving 3 bases unmatched. Germline V gives CDR1 LNHNV, CDR2 YYDKDF (reference sequence). This CDR3 spans 16 amino acids.

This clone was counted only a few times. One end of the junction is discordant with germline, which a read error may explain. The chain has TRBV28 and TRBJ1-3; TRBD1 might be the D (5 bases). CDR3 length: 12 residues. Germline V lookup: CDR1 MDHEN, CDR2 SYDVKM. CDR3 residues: CASSLLLGEINF. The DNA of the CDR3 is TGTGCCAGCAGTTTACTTCTAGGGGAGATAAATTTT. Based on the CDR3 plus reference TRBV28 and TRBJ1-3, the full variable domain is DVKVTQSSRYLVKRTGEKVFLECVQDMDHENMFWYRQDPGLGLRLIYFSYDVKMKEKGDIPEGYSVSREKKERFSLILESASTNQTSMYLCASSLLLGEINFGEGSWLTVV.

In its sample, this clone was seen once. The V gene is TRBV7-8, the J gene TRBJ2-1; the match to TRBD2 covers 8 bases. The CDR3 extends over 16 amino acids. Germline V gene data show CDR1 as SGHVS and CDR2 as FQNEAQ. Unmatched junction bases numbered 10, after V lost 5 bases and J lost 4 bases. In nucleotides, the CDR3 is TGTGCCAGCAGCAGTTTAGCGGGAACGAATTACAATGAGCAGTTCTTC. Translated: CASSSLAGTNYNEQFF. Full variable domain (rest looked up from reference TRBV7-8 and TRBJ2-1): GAGVSQSPRYKVAKRGQDVALRCDPISGHVSLFWYQQALGQGPEFLTYFQNEAQLDKSGLPSDRFFAERPEGSVSTLKIQRTQQEDSAVYLCASSSLAGTNYNEQFFGPGTRLTVL.

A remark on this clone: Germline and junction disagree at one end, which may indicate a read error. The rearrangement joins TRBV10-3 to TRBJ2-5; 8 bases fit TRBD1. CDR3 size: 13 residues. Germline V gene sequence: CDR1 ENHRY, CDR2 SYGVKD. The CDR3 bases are TGTGCCACCGCGGACAGGGCGGTAGAGGCCCAGTACTTC. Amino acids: CATADRAVEAQYF.

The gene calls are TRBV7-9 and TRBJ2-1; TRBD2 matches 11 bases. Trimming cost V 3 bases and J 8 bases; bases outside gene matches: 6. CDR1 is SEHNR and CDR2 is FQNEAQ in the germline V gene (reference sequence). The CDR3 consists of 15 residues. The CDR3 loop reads CASSLRLAGFHEQFF. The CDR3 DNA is TGTGCCAGCAGCTTGCGACTAGCGGGATTCCATGAGCAGTTCTTC.